This TCR beta chain was identified during a study of T cell changes during pregnancy in multiple sclerosis. Generated by immunoSEQ multiplex PCR, the TCRdb table keeps only in-frame clones and is missing some. The data contain some 70,000 clones, just under 95% of them singletons. The clonotype comes from a female donor in good health, enrolled as a control in a pregnancy study. The sample was peripheral blood, taken after pregnancy.

The CDR3 loop reads CAWRRSSEQFF. The CDR3 DNA sequence: TGTGCCTGGAGGAGGAGCAGTGAGCAGTTCTTC. The chain has TRBV30 and TRBJ2-1; no definite D call. The ends were cut back, 3 bases at V and 9 bases at J, with 9 bases in the middle. Germline V gives CDR1 GTSNPN, CDR2 SVGIG (reference sequence). The CDR3 has 11 residues.